This TCR beta chain was identified in a study of identical twins. Overall study results and limits: Twins' excess sharing was less marked for out-of-frame beta sequences. There was more out-of-frame TCR alpha sharing in monozygotic twins than models estimated.

CDR3 length: 14 residues. Germline-derived CDR1 and CDR2 are MDHEN and SYDVKM. The V and J ends lost 5 bases and 3 bases respectively, with 10 bases between them. TCRdb re-analysed the 5' RACE reads in MiXCR, keeping a single row per CDR3 protein. The top ten hold 0.8% to 1% of the sample, which has around 480,000 distinct CDR3 sequences, approximately 15% seen once. There are many counts of this clonotype. Its antigen is unknown. These same records also appear under a second study, on yellow fever vaccine responses in identical twins.

The clonotype originates from a woman between 18 and 29 years old in good health. Sequencing input: CD4+ T cells sorted from blood. The chain uses TRBV28 and TRBJ2-2; D gene uncertain. The CDR3 nucleotides read TGTGCCAGCAGTGGAACCGGATACACCGGGGAGCTGTTTTTT. This sequence encodes CASSGTGYTGELFF. The full variable domain, completed using reference TRBV28 and TRBJ2-2, is DVKVTQSSRYLVKRTGEKVFLECVQDMDHENMFWYRQDPGLGLRLIYFSYDVKMKEKGDIPEGYSVSREKKERFSLILESASTNQTSMYLCASSGTGYTGELFFGEGSRLTVL.